This paragraph reports one T cell receptor beta chain. The data were taken from a study of Ad26.COV2.S vaccination and SARS-CoV-2 variants. Measured with immunoSEQ multiplex PCR; TCRdb has only the in-frame clones, and not every one. The repertoire holds roughly 380,000 clones, with 88% as singletons. The treatment is: about 20 received Ad26.COV2.S at low or high dose, single or two shots; 5 received placebo; per-sample allocation not given. On day 63 after the first injection, vaccine and placebo recipients gave samples. This specimen was peripheral blood, taken in a trial of Ad26.COV2.S vaccine versus placebo. The sequence derives from a person aged 18-60 years who received the Ad26.COV2.S COVID-19 vaccine or a placebo.

CDR3 sequence: CASSVDRMRFYTF. The CDR3 DNA sequence: TGTGCCAGCAGTGTGGACAGGATGAGATTCTACACCTTC. This sequence joins TRBV12-3 or TRBV12-4 and TRBJ1-2; 7 nucleotides line up with TRBD1. CDR3 length: 13 amino acids. Trimming at V came to 5 bases and at J to 10 bases, leaving 10 bases not matched to a gene.